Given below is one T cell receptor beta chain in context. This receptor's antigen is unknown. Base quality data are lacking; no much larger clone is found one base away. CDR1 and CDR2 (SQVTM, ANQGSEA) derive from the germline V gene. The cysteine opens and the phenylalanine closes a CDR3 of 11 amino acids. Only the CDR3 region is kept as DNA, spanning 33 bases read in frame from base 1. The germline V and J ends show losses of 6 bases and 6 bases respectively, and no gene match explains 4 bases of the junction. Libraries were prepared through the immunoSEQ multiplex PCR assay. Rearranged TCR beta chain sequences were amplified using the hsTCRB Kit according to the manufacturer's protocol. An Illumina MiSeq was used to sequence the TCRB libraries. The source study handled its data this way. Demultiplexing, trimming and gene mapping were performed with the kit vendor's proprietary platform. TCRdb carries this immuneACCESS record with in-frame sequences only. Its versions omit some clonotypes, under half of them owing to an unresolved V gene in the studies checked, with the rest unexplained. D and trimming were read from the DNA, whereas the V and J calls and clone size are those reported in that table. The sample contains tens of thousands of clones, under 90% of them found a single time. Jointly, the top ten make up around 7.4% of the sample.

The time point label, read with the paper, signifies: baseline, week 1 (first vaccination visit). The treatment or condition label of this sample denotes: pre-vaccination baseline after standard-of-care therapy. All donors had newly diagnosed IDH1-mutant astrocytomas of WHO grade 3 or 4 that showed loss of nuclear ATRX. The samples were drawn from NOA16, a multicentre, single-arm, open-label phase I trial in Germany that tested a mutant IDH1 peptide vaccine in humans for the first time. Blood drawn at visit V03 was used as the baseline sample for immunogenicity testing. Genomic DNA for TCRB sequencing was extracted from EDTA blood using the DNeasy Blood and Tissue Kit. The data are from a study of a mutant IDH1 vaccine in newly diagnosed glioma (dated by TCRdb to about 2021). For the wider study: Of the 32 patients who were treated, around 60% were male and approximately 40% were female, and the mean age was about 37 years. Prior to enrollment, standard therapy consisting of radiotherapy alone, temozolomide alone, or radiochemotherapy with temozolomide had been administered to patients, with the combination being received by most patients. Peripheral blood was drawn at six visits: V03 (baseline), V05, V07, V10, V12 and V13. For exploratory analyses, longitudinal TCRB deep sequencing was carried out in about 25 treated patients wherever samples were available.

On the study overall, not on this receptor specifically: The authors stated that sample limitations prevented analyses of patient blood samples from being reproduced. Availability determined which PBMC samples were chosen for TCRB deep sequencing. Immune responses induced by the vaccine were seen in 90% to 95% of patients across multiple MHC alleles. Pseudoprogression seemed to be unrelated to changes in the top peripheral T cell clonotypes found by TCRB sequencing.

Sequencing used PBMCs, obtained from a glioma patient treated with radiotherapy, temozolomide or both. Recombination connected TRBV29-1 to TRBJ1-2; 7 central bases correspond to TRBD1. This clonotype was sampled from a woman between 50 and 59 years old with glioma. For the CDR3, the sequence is CSVQGVDGYTF. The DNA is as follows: TGCAGCGTCCAGGGGGTCGATGGCTACACCTTC.